This T cell receptor beta chain was recorded in a study of T cell changes during pregnancy in multiple sclerosis. Germline CDR1 is KGHSH and CDR2 is LQKENI. The CDR3 is 15 amino acids. V gave up 3 bases and J gave up 0 bases; unmatched junction bases: 2. Repertoires were generated with immunoSEQ multiplex PCR, while TCRdb's copy carries only in-frame clones and drops some. The sample has tens of thousands of clones, about 90% seen once. Sequencing was performed on CD4+ T cells from peripheral blood mononuclear cells, taken after pregnancy. The sequence came from a female donor in good health, enrolled as a control in a pregnancy study. The V gene is TRBV18, the J gene TRBJ1-3; TRBD1 matches 7 bases. CDR3 sequence: CASSPQGGSGNTIYF. CDR3 nucleotides: TGTGCCAGCTCACCGCAGGGGGGCTCTGGAAACACCATATATTTT.